The rows below give T cell receptor beta chains drawn from one sample of a study of T cell repertoires in cytomegalovirus infection. One entry per CDR3 protein, called by TCRdb with MiXCR from the reads. The table shows fewer than 550,000 distinct CDR3 sequences, with approximately 10% occurring only once. Sequencing used PBMCs. Receptors were obtained from a human donor in good health (CMV status not recorded). Some clones in this sample may be carry-over from other donors' samples. Both conserved end residues are part of each CDR3. Clone size appears in some rows only: once, few, many, or a class for an expanded clone.

clone size | J gene | V gene | CDR3 protein
many | TRBJ2-7 | TRBV4-1 | CASSQDSASGMYEQYF
few | TRBJ1-5 | TRBV12-3/TRBV12-4 | CASSQSTRSPQHF
many | TRBJ2-7 | TRBV11-2 | CASRFLRAGYEQYF
- | TRBJ2-4 | TRBV12-3/TRBV12-4 | CASRAGTSGSTQYF
- | TRBJ2-5 | TRBV12-3/TRBV12-4 | CASRSRGGNLQETQYF
- | TRBJ2-3 | TRBV6-2/TRBV6-3 | CASKALGDTQYF
- | TRBJ1-1 | TRBV27 | CASSWGGLTEAFF
many | TRBJ1-5 | TRBV28 | CASSFGSQPQHF
many | TRBJ1-1 | TRBV4-2 | CASSQDRTGFTEAFF
many | TRBJ2-1 | TRBV27 | CASSEIGDSSVVF
- | TRBJ1-1 | TRBV5-8 | CASPGWRVGAFF
many | TRBJ2-2 | TRBV7-6 | CAGGTEITGELFF
- | TRBJ2-5 | TRBV28 | CASSLSAPRETQYF
many | TRBJ2-3 | TRBV10-3 | CAISDAGTSGSTDTQYF
- | TRBJ1-5 | TRBV15 | CATSRVGAPNQPQHF
- | TRBJ2-1 | TRBV12-3/TRBV12-4 | CASSLSLRGYEQFF
few | TRBJ2-1 | TRBV10-3 | CAISDLAGSGNEQFF
- | TRBJ1-4 | TRBV28 | CASSLGTALNEKLFF
many | TRBJ1-5 | TRBV20-1 | CSASNRGKGQPQHF
many | TRBJ2-1 | TRBV11-2 | CASSFVGLAGGPNEQFF
many | TRBJ2-5 | TRBV7-4 | CASSPCPSWEETQYF
- | TRBJ2-4 | TRBV2 | CASRVLAGGPDIQYF
many | TRBJ2-3 | TRBV7-8 | CASSLGTSTDTQYF
- | TRBJ2-5 | TRBV2 | CASSEQGNQETQYF
many | TRBJ2-4 | TRBV5-1 | CASNPLRRRVKNIQYF
many | TRBJ2-3 | TRBV10-3 | CAISEFREDTQYF
few | TRBJ2-7 | TRBV9 | CASSVALTGGSNEQYF
- | TRBJ1-5 | TRBV18 | CASSRGHNSNQPQHF
many | TRBJ2-1 | TRBV6-6 | CASRGGTSGIYEQFF
many | TRBJ2-1 | TRBV11-2 | CASSSLRVRYNEQFF
- | TRBJ1-3 | TRBV9 | CASSVTPGGKGNTIYF
many | TRBJ2-1 | TRBV29-1 | CSVGGPYNEQFF
- | TRBJ2-5 | TRBV20-1 | CSAEGETQYF
many | TRBJ2-2 | TRBV7-7 | CASSFSSGGSRKLFF
many | TRBJ1-1 | TRBV7-3 | CASSSLDGTEAFF
few | TRBJ2-2 | TRBV20-1 | CSAILSGELFF
few | TRBJ1-3 | TRBV20-1 | CSARDGQGDGNTIYF
few | TRBJ1-1 | TRBV6-4 | CASSRTGGYTEAFF
many | TRBJ2-2 | TRBV7-2 | CASSSFGGVGELFF
many | TRBJ2-7 | TRBV11-2 | CASSLWSREEQYF
many | TRBJ2-3 | TRBV24-1 | CATRANTDTQYF
- | TRBJ2-5 | TRBV28 | CASSSRGNFGIGQETQYF
- | TRBJ2-2 | TRBV20-1 | CSARVGVKTGVLFF
many | TRBJ2-1 | TRBV7-3 | CASSLSSGGANLQFF
few | TRBJ2-7 | TRBV19 | CASSNPGVHYEQYF
many | TRBJ2-1 | TRBV6-5 | CASTPWTGGGNEQFF
- | TRBJ1-1 | TRBV12-3/TRBV12-4 | CASSSPTGSMNTEAFF
- | TRBJ2-3 | TRBV12-3/TRBV12-4 | CASSRRLAGGGDTQYF
many | TRBJ1-3 | TRBV7-2 | CASSFGGGFSGNTIYF